Following are 28 T cell receptor beta chains from one sample sequenced in a study of cytomegalovirus exposure and HLA in healthy donors. PCR employed 60 Vbeta and 13 Jbeta primers. TCRdb's table, derived via immunoSEQ multiplex PCR, lists solely in-frame clones and lacks some. The sample shows some 200,000 clones, almost 70% of them seen only once. Material for sequencing was PBMCs. The origin of the receptors is a man in his forties in good health and CMV-seropositive.

The J gene is TRBJ2-5, the V gene TRBV7-2; no firm D call. V was clipped by 3 bases and J by 1 base, with 6 bases between them. Germline V gene sequence: CDR1 SGHTA, CDR2 FQGNSA. CDR3 size: 13 residues. The CDR3 spells CASSFTAQETQYF. The CDR3 bases are TGTGCCAGCAGCTTTACAGCCCAAGAGACCCAGTACTTC. Variable domain in full (rest from reference TRBV7-2 and TRBJ2-5): GAGVSQSPSNKVTEKGKDVELRCDPISGHTALYWYRQSLGQGLEFLIYFQGNSAPDKSGLPSDRFSAERTGGSVSTLTIQRTQQEDSAVYLCASSFTAQETQYFGPGTRLLVL.

The J gene is TRBJ2-7, the V gene TRBV14; D gene unclear. V was clipped by 1 base and J by 1 base, with 8 bases between them. Germline V gene data show CDR1 as SGHDN and CDR2 as FVKESK. The CDR3 runs 14 residues. The CDR3 DNA sequence: TGTGCCAGCAGCCAAGTTCCACAGTCCTACGAGCAGTACTTC. It specifies CASSQVPQSYEQYF.

With respect to this clone: One end of the junction does not line up with germline, which may come from a read error. CDR3 amino acids: CASSFRGRGNYGYTF. The CDR3 coding sequence is TGTGCCAGCAGTTTTAGGGGGCGCGGTAACTATGGCTACACCTTC. The V call is TRBV5-1, the J call TRBJ1-2, with TRBD1 identical over 7 bases. Germline V lookup: CDR1 SGHRS, CDR2 YFSETQ. The CDR3 runs 15 residues.

A single count supports this clone. This rearrangement joins TRBV4-1 to TRBJ2-3; TRBD2 matches 12 bases. The CDR3 consists of 15 residues. V shed 0 bases, J shed 14 bases, and the junction held 9 bases outside the gene matches. Germline V gene sequence: CDR1 MGHRA, CDR2 YSYEKL. The CDR3 sequence: CASSQDPSGGGTTYF. The CDR3 region has the DNA TGCGCCAGCAGCCAAGATCCTAGCGGGGGGGGCACAACGTATTTT.

The CDR3 protein is CASSLAGDEQYF. The CDR3 DNA sequence: TGCGCCAGCAGCTTGGCAGGGGACGAGCAGTACTTC. The chain uses TRBV5-1 and TRBJ2-7; D perhaps matches TRBD1 (6 bases). Trimming cost V 0 bases and J 5 bases, with 6 bases left between them. This CDR3 contains 12 residues. Germline CDR1 reads SGHRS; CDR2 reads YFSETQ.

The chain couples TRBV6-4 to TRBJ1-5; D is uncertain. Germline loops: CDR1 MRHNA, CDR2 SNTAGT. CDR3 length: 13 amino acids. V lost 4 bases and J 3 bases, leaving 7 bases between the germline ends. CDR3 loop: CASSVEVNQPQHF. The CDR3 DNA is TGTGCCAGCAGTGTCGAGGTCAATCAGCCCCAGCATTTT.

The V call is TRBV6-1, the J call TRBJ1-5, with D possibly matching TRBD1 (6 bases). V lost 1 base and J 10 bases, leaving 14 bases between the germline ends. Per germline, CDR1 MNHNS and CDR2 SASEGT. There are 14 residues in the CDR3. In nucleotides, the CDR3 is TGTGCCAGCAGTGAAGGAAGGGGGTATCTTCCCCAGCATTTT. This gives the protein CASSEGRGYLPQHF.

The chain recombines TRBV21-1 with TRBJ2-3; the tabulated D call, TRBD2, remains unverified against the DNA. TRBV21-1 has pseudogene status. The length of the CDR3 is 16 residues. The CDR3 DNA reads as TGTGCCAGCAACTACACACAAAGACTTTCAACAGATACGCAGTATTTT. Translating it yields CASNYTQRLSTDTQYF.

The genes are TRBV9 and TRBJ2-3, with TRBD2 matching 10 bases. With V trimmed by 0 bases and J by 0 bases, 4 bases remained unmatched. CDR1 SGDLS and CDR2 YYNGEE come from the germline V gene. The CDR3 is 17 amino acids. The CDR3 DNA reads as TGTGCCAGCAGCGTAGGACTAGCGGGTCCTAGCACAGATACGCAGTATTTT. This codes for CASSVGLAGPSTDTQYF. Full variable domain (missing parts from reference TRBV9 and TRBJ2-3): DSGVTQTPKHLITATGQRVTLRCSPRSGDLSVYWYQQSLDQGLQFLIQYYNGEERAKGNILERFSAQQFPDLHSELNLSSLELGDSALYFCASSVGLAGPSTDTQYFGPGTRLTVL.

The chain combines TRBV9 with TRBJ2-3; 14 nucleotides align to TRBD2. The CDR3 length is 17 residues. The germline gives CDR1 SGDLS, CDR2 YYNGEE. J was trimmed by 1 base and V by 3 bases; bases with no gene match: 4. CDR3 loop: CASSAGLAGGGTDTQYF. CDR3 coding DNA: TGTGCCAGCAGCGCTGGACTAGCGGGGGGTGGCACAGATACGCAGTATTTT.

This clone was counted between two and nine times. CDR3 amino acids: CASSLDSWAGEQYF. The CDR3 DNA reads TGTGCCAGCAGCTTAGATTCATGGGCTGGAGAGCAGTACTTC. The chain employs TRBV11-2 and TRBJ2-7; D is ambiguous. The length of the CDR3 is 14 residues. Germline V lookup: CDR1 SGHAT, CDR2 FQNNGV. V was shortened by 0 bases and J by 7 bases, with 13 bases between the two germline ends.

The J gene is TRBJ2-7, the V gene TRBV13, with D uncertain. Germline V CDR1 and CDR2: PRHDT, FYEKMQ (reference sequence). The V and J ends lost 0 bases and 0 bases respectively, with 9 bases between them. This CDR3 region has 15 residues. The CDR3 sequence is CASSLGTGTSYEQYF. The CDR3 DNA sequence: TGTGCCAGCAGCTTAGGAACGGGTACCTCCTACGAGCAGTACTTC.

The chain has TRBV5-1 and TRBJ1-2; 7 nucleotides agree with TRBD1. The CDR3 extends over 14 amino acids. Per germline, CDR1 SGHRS and CDR2 YFSETQ. The V segment lost 4 bases and the J segment 2 bases; nucleotides outside the gene matches: 5. Here the CDR3 DNA reads TGCGCCAGCAGCACCGGGACAGTGAACTATGGCTACACCTTC. Its protein product is CASSTGTVNYGYTF.

The chain links TRBV12-5 to TRBJ2-5, with 9 bases lining up with TRBD1. The DNA end lines up better with TRBJ2-7; the J call may be wrong. This CDR3 is built from 15 residues. The germline gives CDR1 LGHNT, CDR2 FRNRAP. The chain's CDR3 is CASGWDSGTGSEQYF. CDR3 DNA: TGTGCTAGTGGTTGGGACTCGGGGACAGGGAGCGAGCAGTACTTC.

The J gene is TRBJ1-2, the V gene TRBV6-6; 9 nucleotides align to TRBD1. V trimming: 6 bases; J trimming: 5 bases; junction bases outside the gene matches: 4. The CDR3 contains 13 residues. The germline V gene has CDR1 MNHNY and CDR2 SVGAGI (reference sequence). The CDR3 DNA sequence: TGTGCCAGCAGCCGGGACAGGGTGTATGGCTACACCTTC. Its protein is CASSRDRVYGYTF.

This clone was recorded a few times. The rearrangement joins TRBV28 to TRBJ1-1; 7 bases agree with TRBD1. The CDR3 is made up of 16 amino acids. Per the germline V gene, CDR1 is MDHEN and CDR2 is SYDVKM. The ends lost 5 bases at V and 5 bases at J; junction bases unmatched: 14. CDR3 sequence (DNA): TGTGCCAGCAGTGTCGGATTTCGACAGGGTGGGACTGAAGCTTTCTTT. Amino acids: CASSVGFRQGGTEAFF.

The gene calls are TRBV5-1 and TRBJ2-5, with 7 bases that match TRBD1. The closer fit of TRBJ2-7 to the DNA end suggests the J call may be wrong. Germline V CDR1 and CDR2: SGHRS, YFSETQ. This CDR3 region has 14 residues. The CDR3 region has the DNA TGCGCCAGCAGCTTGGGGACAGGTGGCTACGAGCAGTACTTC. Encoded protein: CASSLGTGGYEQYF.

The CDR3 sequence is CASQTQGFEQYF. The DNA of the CDR3 is TGTGCCAGCCAAACCCAGGGTTTCGAGCAGTACTTC. The chain is built from TRBV7-9 and TRBJ2-7; D is possibly TRBD1 (5 bases). CDR3 length equals 12 residues. V lost 8 bases to trimming and J lost 6 bases, with 14 bases between them. The germline V gene encodes CDR1 SEHNR and CDR2 FQNEAQ (reference sequence).

The chain uses TRBV5-5 and TRBJ2-1; TRBD1 aligns across 9 bases. Trimming at V came to 1 base and at J to 5 bases, leaving 4 bases not matched to a gene. This CDR3 comprises 15 residues. Germline CDR1 and CDR2: SGHKS and YYEKEE (reference sequence). The CDR3 loop reads CASSLSDRGDNEQFF. The CDR3 DNA reads as TGTGCCAGCAGCTTGTCGGACAGGGGTGACAATGAGCAGTTCTTC.

This sequence joins TRBV9 and TRBJ2-2; perhaps TRBD2 as D (6 bases). The CDR3 spans 15 residues. From germline, CDR1 is SGDLS and CDR2 YYNGEE. Trimming pared 0 bases from V and 6 bases from J, leaving 12 bases between. CDR3 nucleotide sequence: TGTGCCAGCAGCGTAGCCGGGACTCCGGCCGGGGAGCTGTTTTTT. Protein: CASSVAGTPAGELFF.

The rearrangement joins TRBV18 to TRBJ2-1; TRBD2 matches at 11 bases. This CDR3 has 17 amino acids. V shed 3 bases and J 2 bases; nucleotides not matched to a gene: 6. Per the germline V gene, CDR1 is KGHSH and CDR2 is LQKENI. CDR3 DNA: TGTGCCAGCTCACCGTTCCTAGCGGGGGGCACCTACAATGAGCAGTTCTTC. It specifies CASSPFLAGGTYNEQFF.

The rearrangement links TRBV5-1 to TRBJ1-2; 9 bases map to TRBD1. Looked up from germline, CDR1 is SGHRS and CDR2 is YFSETQ. This CDR3 is 15 amino acids long. V gave up 0 bases and J gave up 2 bases; unmatched junction bases: 2. The CDR3 is CASSLGQGGNYGYTF. In nucleotides, the CDR3 is TGCGCCAGCAGCTTGGGACAGGGGGGGAACTATGGCTACACCTTC.

This clone was observed a few times. V and J are TRBV11-3 and TRBJ2-7, with 7 positions matching TRBD2. CDR1 is SGHNT, CDR2 YENEEA, per germline. V was pared by 3 bases and J by 6 bases, with 5 bases of the junction left unmatched. The CDR3 is 13 residues long. DNA of the CDR3: TGTGCCAGCAGCTTCTCAGGACTAGGCGAGCAGTACTTC. Its protein is CASSFSGLGEQYF. The full variable domain, in which reference TRBV11-3 and TRBJ2-7 provide the parts outside the CDR3, is EAGVVQSPRYKIIEKKQPVAFWCNPISGHNTLYWYLQNLGQGPELLIRYENEEAVDDSQLPKDRFSAERLKGVDSTLKIQPAELGDSAVYLCASSFSGLGEQYFGPGTRLTVT.

A remark on this clone: The junction and the germline gene differ at one end; a read error may be behind it. J is TRBJ2-7 and V is TRBV7-9; the D gene is possibly TRBD1 (7 bases). Germline V gene data show CDR1 as SEHNR and CDR2 as FQNEAQ (reference sequence). This CDR3 is 14 amino acids long. The CDR3 DNA reads as TGTTCCAGCAGCTTCAGTCAGGGGGGCTACGAGCAGTACTTC. Its protein product is CSSSFSQGGYEQYF.

The chain links TRBV2 to TRBJ1-2; 10 nucleotides match TRBD1. With V trimmed by 6 bases and J by 4 bases, 8 bases remained unmatched. Germline values: CDR1 SNHLY, CDR2 FYNNEI. CDR3 length equals 15 residues. The CDR3 bases are TGTGCCAGCAGCCCTAGGACAGGGGGAATCTATGGCTACACCTTC. Amino acids: CASSPRTGGIYGYTF.

Only a few counts were recorded for this clone. The chain uses TRBV4-1 and TRBJ2-1; TRBD2 matches at 8 bases. The CDR3 extends over 15 amino acids. Germline V gives CDR1 MGHRA, CDR2 YSYEKL. With 3 bases clipped from V and 6 bases from J, the junction kept 7 bases outside the gene matches. The CDR3 sequence: CASSHPSAGVNEQFF. CDR3 nucleotides: TGCGCCAGCAGCCATCCCTCAGCGGGGGTCAATGAGCAGTTCTTC.

The chain couples TRBV27 to TRBJ1-5, with D uncertain. CDR3 size: 16 residues. From germline, CDR1 is MNHEY and CDR2 SMNVEV (reference sequence). The germline V and J ends were trimmed by 5 bases and 1 base, with 15 bases remaining between them. Written as DNA, the CDR3 is TGTGCCAGCAGTCCACTAGGCCGCACGAGCAATCAGCCCCAGCATTTT. Translating gives CASSPLGRTSNQPQHF.

The chain joins TRBV18 to TRBJ1-6, with D possibly being TRBD1 (5 bases). V was shortened by 3 bases and J by 9 bases, with 12 bases between the two germline ends. In germline, CDR1 is KGHSH, CDR2 LQKENI. This CDR3 comprises 14 residues. CDR3 residues: CASSPREGSSPLHF. The DNA for the CDR3 is TGTGCCAGCTCACCTAGGGAGGGGAGTTCACCCCTCCACTTT.